This T cell receptor (beta chain) was profiled in a study of T cells in Graves' hyperthyroidism and ophthalmopathy. This clonotype was seen ten or more times. Its target is not known. Researchers took RNA transcripts and amplified the TCR beta CDR3 regions from them. HTBI primers drove first-round RT-PCR of the TCR CDR3. MiXCR, applied by TCRdb to the multiplex PCR reads, yields one record per CDR3 protein. The repertoire holds around 100,000 distinct CDR3 sequences, 45% to 50% seen once, with roughly 26% in the top ten. The CDR3 is made up of 15 amino acids. Unmatched junction bases numbered 6, after V lost 1 base and J lost 3 bases. Germline values: CDR1 SGHAT, CDR2 FQNNGV. Hyperthyroidism of Graves' type that showed no ophthalmopathy progression within 18 months was stable. Researchers barred patients who had uncontrolled infection, other autoimmune disease, pregnancy or lactation. From more than 9 ml of fresh peripheral blood, PBMCs were isolated.

Whole-study findings and limits: Ophthalmopathy got predicted by the model a median around 6.8 months before its onset.

This chain joins TRBV11-2 and TRBJ2-7; TRBD1 matches at 7 bases. The sequenced sample consisted of blood. This clonotype was sampled from a man aged 40-55 years with Graves' hyperthyroidism. CDR3 coding DNA: TGTGCCAGCAGCTTAGTGGTTCGGGACAGCTACGAGCAGTACTTC. Its protein is CASSLVVRDSYEQYF.